The 24 T cell receptor beta chains presented below share a single source sample, sequenced in a study of cytomegalovirus exposure and HLA in healthy donors. PCR was performed using 60 Vbeta and 13 Jbeta primers. The table came from immunoSEQ multiplex PCR; TCRdb's copy has only in-frame clones and leaves some out. The profile shows roughly 160,000 clones, about four fifths of them singletons. Sequenced material: PBMCs. The receptor source for this set is a male donor in good health and CMV-seronegative.

This CDR3 is CASSQGFRGNTIYF. CDR3 coding DNA: TGTGCCAGCAGTCAGGGTTTTCGGGGAAACACCATATATTTT. The chain combines TRBV6-5 with TRBJ1-3, with D maybe TRBD1 (5 bases). Per the germline V gene, CDR1 is MNHEY and CDR2 is SVGAGI. CDR3 length: 14 amino acids. The germline V and J ends were trimmed by 5 bases and 4 bases, with 12 bases remaining between them.

The chain uses TRBV28 and TRBJ2-7; D ambiguous. The length of the CDR3 is 14 residues. V lost 6 bases, J lost 3 bases, and 15 bases lay in between. The germline CDR1 and CDR2 sequences are MDHEN and SYDVKM. CDR3 loop: CASSKPGRNYEQYF. CDR3 nucleotide sequence: TGTGCCAGCAGCAAGCCAGGCCGGAACTACGAGCAGTACTTC.

J is TRBJ1-2 and V is TRBV10-2; 10 bases line up with TRBD1. The CDR3 totals 13 residues. The J segment lost 7 bases and the V segment lost 8 bases, leaving 7 bases of the junction unmatched. The germline CDR1 and CDR2 sequences are WSHSY and SAAADI. This CDR3 reads CASLPGTGAGYTF. The CDR3 nucleotides are TGCGCCAGCCTTCCCGGGACAGGGGCTGGCTACACCTTC.

This clone was seen just once. This chain links TRBV6-5 with TRBJ2-2; D is uncertain. This CDR3 is built from 15 residues. CDR1 is MNHEY and CDR2 is SVGAGI in the germline V gene. V lost 1 base, J lost 1 base, and 7 bases lay in between. The CDR3 sequence is CASSYYGRNTGELFF. CDR3 DNA: TGTGCCAGCAGTTACTATGGGCGGAACACCGGGGAGCTGTTTTTT.

This clone was recorded only once. The V call is TRBV6-1, the J call TRBJ2-1, with 10 bases lining up with TRBD1. The V gene's germline CDR1 is MNHNS and CDR2 SASEGT. The length of the CDR3 is 14 residues. Losses at the gene ends were 5 bases for V and 4 bases for J; bases not matched to a gene: 2. The CDR3 is CASSLDRGYNEQFF. DNA for the CDR3: TGTGCCAGCAGTCTGGACAGGGGGTACAATGAGCAGTTCTTC.

The genes are TRBV7-9 and TRBJ2-7; TRBD1 agrees at 10 bases. J lost 5 bases, V lost 5 bases, and 18 bases had no gene match. CDR3 length: 18 amino acids. Per the germline V gene, CDR1 is SEHNR and CDR2 is FQNEAQ (reference sequence). The CDR3, as DNA: TGTGCCAGCAGCCCGCCCAGTCCCGGGACAGGGGTATCCCACGAGCAGTACTTC. Amino acids: CASSPPSPGTGVSHEQYF.

The chain is built from TRBV10-3 and TRBJ1-2; TRBD1 matches at 7 bases. The germline V gene encodes CDR1 ENHRY and CDR2 SYGVKD. The CDR3 has 14 amino acids. The V segment lost 2 bases and the J segment 4 bases; nucleotides outside the gene matches: 4. The CDR3 sequence is CAISEMGQLYGYTF. In DNA form, the CDR3 reads TGTGCCATCAGTGAGATGGGACAGCTCTATGGCTACACCTTC.

The chain is built from TRBV29-1 and TRBJ1-1; 10 positions match TRBD1. V shed 7 bases and J 7 bases; nucleotides not matched to a gene: 12. Germline assignment: CDR1 SQVTM and CDR2 ANQGSEA. The CDR3 runs to 14 residues. The CDR3 sequence is CSGGRAGQGSEAFF. Written as DNA, the CDR3 is TGCAGCGGTGGGAGGGCGGGACAGGGGAGTGAAGCTTTCTTT.

The genes are TRBV7-3 and TRBJ2-7, with 9 bases aligning to TRBD1. The CDR3 extends over 15 amino acids. Trimming cost V 5 bases and J 3 bases; bases outside gene matches: 8. Germline CDR1 SGHTA, CDR2 FQGTGA. The CDR3 DNA is TGTGCCAGCAGCCTTACAGGGGGCCCCTACTACGAGCAGTACTTC. Encoded protein: CASSLTGGPYYEQYF. Based on the CDR3 plus reference TRBV7-3 and TRBJ2-7, the full variable domain is GAGVSQTPSNKVTEKGKYVELRCDPISGHTALYWYRQSLGQGPEFLIYFQGTGAADDSGLPNDRFFAVRPEGSVSTLKIQRTERGDSAVYLCASSLTGGPYYEQYFGPGTRLTVT.

The J gene is TRBJ2-7, the V gene TRBV18; D is possibly TRBD1 (6 bases). The CDR3 is made up of 13 amino acids. The V end was cut by 5 bases, the J end by 3 bases, with 11 bases between. Germline CDR1 is KGHSH and CDR2 is LQKENI. In DNA form, the CDR3 reads TGTGCCAGCTCATTTAACAGGGACTACGAGCAGTACTTC. This translates into CASSFNRDYEQYF.

The chain uses TRBV7-9 and TRBJ2-5, with 9 bases fitting TRBD2. The junction had 2 bases not matched to a gene; V was cut back by 4 bases and J by 5 bases. This CDR3 is built from 13 residues. The V gene's germline CDR1 is SEHNR and CDR2 FQNEAQ (reference sequence). The CDR3 sequence: CASSSAGGETQYF. CDR3 nucleotide sequence: TGTGCCAGCAGCTCAGCGGGGGGTGAGACCCAGTACTTC. The full variable domain, rest sourced from reference TRBV7-9 and TRBJ2-5, is DTGVSQNPRHKITKRGQNVTFRCDPISEHNRLYWYRQTLGQGPEFLTYFQNEAQLEKSRLLSDRFSAERPKGSFSTLEIQRTEQGDSAMYLCASSSAGGETQYFGPGTRLLVL.

This clone was observed a single time. The V gene is TRBV18, the J gene TRBJ1-1; 7 bases are a match to TRBD1. Germline loops: CDR1 KGHSH, CDR2 LQKENI. V shed 9 bases, J shed 1 base, and the junction held 8 bases outside the gene matches. The CDR3 covers 14 residues. In DNA, the CDR3 is TGTGCCAGTTATCAGGGGGTTACGAACACTGAAGCTTTCTTT. It codes for CASYQGVTNTEAFF.

This clone was picked up one time. The V and J genes are TRBV4-2 and TRBJ2-7, with 9 bases matching TRBD2. Germline V gene data show CDR1 as LGHNA and CDR2 as YNFKEQ. The length of the CDR3 is 23 residues. The ends lost 4 bases at V and 2 bases at J; junction bases unmatched: 30. The CDR3 nucleotides read TGTGCCAGCAGCCGCAGCTTGTCCGGGGGGCTCGGGACTAGCTCCCTTCCTACCTACGAGCAGTACTTC. Residues: CASSRSLSGGLGTSSLPTYEQYF.

The rearrangement links TRBV9 to TRBJ2-5, with 11 nucleotides matching TRBD2. V lost 3 bases and J lost 5; bases outside the gene matches: 9. This CDR3 spans 16 amino acids. Per the germline V gene, CDR1 is SGDLS and CDR2 is YYNGEE. CDR3 DNA sequence: TGTGCCAGCAGCGAGAATAGCGGGGGGGCCTGGGAGACCCAGTACTTC. Translated, it gives CASSENSGGAWETQYF.

The chain employs TRBV28 and TRBJ1-5; TRBD1 matches at 8 bases. The V gene's germline CDR1 is MDHEN and CDR2 SYDVKM. The CDR3 spans 18 residues. J was trimmed by 4 bases and V by 3 bases; bases with no gene match: 14. DNA for the CDR3: TGTGCCAGCAGTTTTTGGCGACAGGGGAAACCCTTGAATCAGCCCCAGCATTTT. Translated: CASSFWRQGKPLNQPQHF.

This chain connects TRBV19 to TRBJ2-7; 9 positions agree with TRBD1. The CDR3 is made up of 14 amino acids. The J segment lost 3 bases and the V segment lost 3 bases, leaving 3 bases of the junction unmatched. CDR1 is LNHDA, CDR2 SQIVND, per germline (reference sequence). The CDR3 loop reads CASSMVTGGYEQYF. The DNA for the CDR3 is TGTGCCAGTAGTATGGTGACAGGGGGCTACGAGCAGTACTTC. Looking up the rest from reference TRBV19 and TRBJ2-7 gives the full variable domain: DGGITQSPKYLFRKEGQNVTLSCEQNLNHDAMYWYRQDPGQGLRLIYYSQIVNDFQKGDIAEGYSVSREKKESFPLTVTSAQKNPTAFYLCASSMVTGGYEQYFGPGTRLTVT.

This chain joins TRBV4-2 and TRBJ2-2; D gene ambiguous. Germline loops: CDR1 LGHNA, CDR2 YNFKEQ. V was trimmed by 0 bases and J by 0 bases, leaving 8 bases between them. CDR3 length: 16 amino acids. The CDR3 DNA follows: TGTGCCAGCAGCCAAGAAGCAGGTTCGAACACCGGGGAGCTGTTTTTT. Protein product: CASSQEAGSNTGELFF.

The chain is built from TRBV28 and TRBJ1-2; D is possibly TRBD1 (6 bases). The CDR3 is 15 amino acids. Trimming removed 3 bases from V and 7 bases from J, with 18 bases in between. Germline V gene data show CDR1 as MDHEN and CDR2 as SYDVKM. This CDR3 is CASSLVANRVGGYTF. CDR3 nucleotides: TGTGCCAGCAGTTTGGTAGCAAACAGGGTTGGTGGCTACACCTTC.

J is TRBJ2-1 and V is TRBV7-9; TRBD2 aligns across 7 bases. Germline trimming cut 6 bases from V and 0 bases from J; bases unmatched to any gene: 11. The CDR3 extends over 17 amino acids. Per the germline V gene, CDR1 is SEHNR and CDR2 is FQNEAQ (reference sequence). For the CDR3, the DNA is TGTGCCAGCAGGAGTAGGGTAGGCGGGAGCTCCTACAATGAGCAGTTCTTC. Protein product: CASRSRVGGSSYNEQFF.

This chain connects TRBV29-1 to TRBJ2-1; 8 nucleotides align to TRBD2. CDR1 and CDR2 from the germline V gene are SQVTM and ANQGSEA. There are 17 residues in the CDR3. V trimming: 3 bases; J trimming: 9 bases; junction bases outside the gene matches: 19. The CDR3 here is CSVDPWLAGPKGGEQFF. The CDR3 coding sequence is TGCAGCGTTGACCCATGGCTAGCGGGCCCTAAGGGGGGTGAGCAGTTCTTC.

The V gene is TRBV19, the J gene TRBJ1-6, with no clear D. CDR1 and CDR2 from the germline V gene are LNHDA and SQIVND (reference sequence). CDR3 length equals 15 residues. V lost 7 bases, J lost 1 base, and 11 bases lay in between. This CDR3 is CASNLGRSYNSPLHF. CDR3 sequence (DNA): TGTGCCAGTAATTTGGGGAGGTCCTATAATTCACCCCTCCACTTT.

The V gene is TRBV4-1, the J gene TRBJ1-6; D remains ambiguous. Trimming pared 4 bases from V and 5 bases from J, leaving 9 bases between. The germline CDR1 and CDR2 sequences are MGHRA and YSYEKL. The CDR3 length is 14 residues. The CDR3 spells CASSRASDNSPLHF. The CDR3 bases are TGCGCCAGCAGCCGAGCCAGCGATAATTCACCCCTCCACTTT.

V usage is TRBV5-1 and J usage is TRBJ2-7, with a weak D call TRBD1 (6 bases). Per germline, CDR1 SGHRS and CDR2 YFSETQ. Between the trimmed V and J ends, which lost 0 bases and 3 bases, there was a span of 7 bases. The CDR3 has 13 residues. In DNA, the CDR3 is TGCGCCAGCAGCTTGGACAGGGTCTACGAGCAGTACTTC. This codes for CASSLDRVYEQYF.

The gene calls are TRBV6-1 and TRBJ2-5; weak D call: TRBD1 (6 bases). The CDR3 contains 14 residues. CDR1 is MNHNS and CDR2 is SASEGT in the germline V gene. V lost 6 bases and J lost 3, with 14 bases in between. CDR3 protein: CASRAQHREETQYF. As DNA, the CDR3 is TGTGCCAGCAGGGCCCAACACAGGGAAGAGACCCAGTACTTC.